This TCR beta chain derives from a study of CD8 T cells in Susac syndrome. This CDR3 has 13 amino acids. V shed 6 bases and J shed 0 bases, with 8 bases lying between them. Germline loops: CDR1 MNHEY, CDR2 SVGEGT. The authors reverse transcribed roughly 0.5 to 1 ug RNA with random hexamers. The amplification used immunoSEQ multiplex PCR on TCR beta CDR3; it spanned 54 Vbeta and 13 Jbeta. In TCRdb, the immunoSEQ multiplex PCR reads were re-called with MiXCR into one record per CDR3 protein. The table lists 71,000 or so distinct CDR3 sequences, about 92% of them singletons, with roughly 0.16% in the top ten. Diagnostic criteria for definite or probable disease, in their recently defined form, were met by the patients with Susac syndrome.

The TCR sequence derives from a human donor with Susac syndrome. V gene TRBV6-2 or TRBV6-3 combines with J gene TRBJ1-1; D ambiguous. The sequencing input was CD4+ T cells from PBMCs. Here the CDR3 reads CASREPVNTEAFF. The CDR3 coding sequence is TGTGCCAGCAGAGAGCCAGTGAACACTGAAGCTTTCTTT.